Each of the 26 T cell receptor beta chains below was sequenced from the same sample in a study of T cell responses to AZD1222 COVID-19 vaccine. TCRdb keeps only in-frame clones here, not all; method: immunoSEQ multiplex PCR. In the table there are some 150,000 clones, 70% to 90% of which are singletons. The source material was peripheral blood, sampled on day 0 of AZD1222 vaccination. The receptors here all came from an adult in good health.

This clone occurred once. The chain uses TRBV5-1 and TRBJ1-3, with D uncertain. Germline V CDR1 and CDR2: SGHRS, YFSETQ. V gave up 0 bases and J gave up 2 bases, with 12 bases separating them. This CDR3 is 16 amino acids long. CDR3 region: CASSLGAFTTGNTIYF. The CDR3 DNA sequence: TGCGCCAGCAGCTTGGGGGCCTTTACGACTGGAAACACCATATATTTT.

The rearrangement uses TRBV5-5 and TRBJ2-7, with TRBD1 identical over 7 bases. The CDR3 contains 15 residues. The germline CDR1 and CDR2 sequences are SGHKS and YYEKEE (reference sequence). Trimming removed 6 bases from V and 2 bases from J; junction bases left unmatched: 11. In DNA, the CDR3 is TGTGCCAGCACCAGATATGACAGGGAGACCTACGAGCAGTACTTC. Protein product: CASTRYDRETYEQYF.

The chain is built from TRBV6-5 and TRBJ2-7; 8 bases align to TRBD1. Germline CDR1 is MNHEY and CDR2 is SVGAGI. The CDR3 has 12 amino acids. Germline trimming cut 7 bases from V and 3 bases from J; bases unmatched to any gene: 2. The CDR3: CASKDRVYEQYF. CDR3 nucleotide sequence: TGTGCCAGCAAGGACAGGGTCTACGAGCAGTACTTC.

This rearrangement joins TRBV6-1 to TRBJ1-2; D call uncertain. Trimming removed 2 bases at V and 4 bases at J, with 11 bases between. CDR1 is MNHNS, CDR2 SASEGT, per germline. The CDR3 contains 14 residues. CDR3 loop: CASSEILQSYGYTF. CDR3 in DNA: TGTGCCAGCAGTGAAATTTTACAGAGCTATGGCTACACCTTC.

This chain's CDR3 is CATQKPPGNTIYF. As DNA, the CDR3 is TGTGCCACTCAAAAGCCGCCTGGAAACACCATATATTTT. The J gene is TRBJ1-3, the V gene TRBV15; D remains ambiguous. Germline V lookup: CDR1 LNHNV, CDR2 YYDKDF (reference sequence). This CDR3 contains 13 residues. V lost 9 bases to trimming and J lost 2 bases, with 11 bases between them.

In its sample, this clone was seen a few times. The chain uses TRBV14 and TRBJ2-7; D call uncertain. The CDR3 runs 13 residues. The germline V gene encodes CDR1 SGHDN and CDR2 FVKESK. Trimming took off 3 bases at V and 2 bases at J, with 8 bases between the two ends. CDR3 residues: CASSHQPTYEQYF. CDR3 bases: TGTGCCAGCAGCCACCAACCGACCTACGAGCAGTACTTC.

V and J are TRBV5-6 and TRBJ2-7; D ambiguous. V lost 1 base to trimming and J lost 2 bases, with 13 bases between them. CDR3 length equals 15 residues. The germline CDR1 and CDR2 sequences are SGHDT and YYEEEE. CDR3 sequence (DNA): TGTGCCAGCAGCTTGTCCCCCCGTGGGGCCTACGAGCAGTACTTC. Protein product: CASSLSPRGAYEQYF.

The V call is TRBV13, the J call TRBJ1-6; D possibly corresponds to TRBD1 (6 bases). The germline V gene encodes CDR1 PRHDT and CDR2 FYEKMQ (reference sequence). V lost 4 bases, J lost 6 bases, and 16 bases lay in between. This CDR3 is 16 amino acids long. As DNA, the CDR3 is TGTGCCAGCAGCTCTATCCCCACAGGGAGTAATTCACCCCTCCACTTT. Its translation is CASSSIPTGSNSPLHF.

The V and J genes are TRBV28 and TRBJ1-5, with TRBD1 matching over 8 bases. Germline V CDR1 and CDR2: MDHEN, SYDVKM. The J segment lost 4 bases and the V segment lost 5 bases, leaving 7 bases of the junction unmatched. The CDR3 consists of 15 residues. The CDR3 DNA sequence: TGTGCCAGCAGTACCCCCGGGACAGGAAATCAGCCCCAGCATTTT. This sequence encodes CASSTPGTGNQPQHF.

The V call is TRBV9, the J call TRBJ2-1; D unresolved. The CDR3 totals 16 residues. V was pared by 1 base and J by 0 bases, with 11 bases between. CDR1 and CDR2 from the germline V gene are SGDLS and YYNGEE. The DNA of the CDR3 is TGTGCCAGCAGCGTATTACCCACGGGCTCCTACAATGAGCAGTTCTTC. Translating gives CASSVLPTGSYNEQFF. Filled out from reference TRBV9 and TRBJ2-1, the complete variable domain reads DSGVTQTPKHLITATGQRVTLRCSPRSGDLSVYWYQQSLDQGLQFLIQYYNGEERAKGNILERFSAQQFPDLHSELNLSSLELGDSALYFCASSVLPTGSYNEQFFGPGTRLTVL.

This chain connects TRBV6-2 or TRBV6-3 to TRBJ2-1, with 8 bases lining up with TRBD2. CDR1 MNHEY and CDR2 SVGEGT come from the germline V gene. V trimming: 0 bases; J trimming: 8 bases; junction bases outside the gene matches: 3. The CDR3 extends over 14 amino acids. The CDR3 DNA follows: TGTGCCAGCAGTTACTCCACTAGCGGCCATGAGCAGTTCTTC. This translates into CASSYSTSGHEQFF.

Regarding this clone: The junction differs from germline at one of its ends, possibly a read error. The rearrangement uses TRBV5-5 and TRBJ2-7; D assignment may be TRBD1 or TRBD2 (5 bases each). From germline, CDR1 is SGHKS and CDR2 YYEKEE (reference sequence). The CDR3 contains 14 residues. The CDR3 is CASRLGGTANEQYF. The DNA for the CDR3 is TGTGCCAGCAGATTGGGTGGGACCGCCAACGAGCAGTACTTC.

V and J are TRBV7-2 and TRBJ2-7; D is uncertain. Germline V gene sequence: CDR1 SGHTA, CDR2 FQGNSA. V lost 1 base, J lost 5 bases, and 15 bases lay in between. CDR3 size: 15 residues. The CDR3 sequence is CASSLVPVGFDEQYF. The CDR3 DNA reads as TGTGCCAGCAGCTTAGTACCCGTCGGGTTCGACGAGCAGTACTTC. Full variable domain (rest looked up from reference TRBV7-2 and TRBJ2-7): GAGVSQSPSNKVTEKGKDVELRCDPISGHTALYWYRQSLGQGLEFLIYFQGNSAPDKSGLPSDRFSAERTGGSVSTLTIQRTQQEDSAVYLCASSLVPVGFDEQYFGPGTRLTVT.

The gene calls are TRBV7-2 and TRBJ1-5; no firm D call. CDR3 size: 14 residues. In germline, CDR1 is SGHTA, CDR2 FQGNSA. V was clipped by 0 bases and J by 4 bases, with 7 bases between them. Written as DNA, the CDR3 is TGTGCCAGCAGCTTAGCAGGAGGGAATCAGCCCCAGCATTTT. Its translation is CASSLAGGNQPQHF. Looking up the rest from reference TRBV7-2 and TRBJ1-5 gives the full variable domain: GAGVSQSPSNKVTEKGKDVELRCDPISGHTALYWYRQSLGQGLEFLIYFQGNSAPDKSGLPSDRFSAERTGGSVSTLTIQRTQQEDSAVYLCASSLAGGNQPQHFGDGTRLSIL.

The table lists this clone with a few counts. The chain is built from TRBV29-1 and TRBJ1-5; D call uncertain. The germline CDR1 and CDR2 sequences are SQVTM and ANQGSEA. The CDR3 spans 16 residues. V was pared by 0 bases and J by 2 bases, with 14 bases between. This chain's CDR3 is CSVEEAAEGCNQPQHF. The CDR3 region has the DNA TGCAGCGTTGAAGAGGCCGCAGAGGGCTGCAATCAGCCCCAGCATTTT.

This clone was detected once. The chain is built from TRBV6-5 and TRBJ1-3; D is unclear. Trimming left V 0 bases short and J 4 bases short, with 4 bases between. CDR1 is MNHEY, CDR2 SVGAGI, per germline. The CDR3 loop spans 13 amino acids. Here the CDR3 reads CASSYSFGNTIYF. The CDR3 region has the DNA TGTGCCAGCAGTTACTCCTTCGGAAACACCATATATTTT.

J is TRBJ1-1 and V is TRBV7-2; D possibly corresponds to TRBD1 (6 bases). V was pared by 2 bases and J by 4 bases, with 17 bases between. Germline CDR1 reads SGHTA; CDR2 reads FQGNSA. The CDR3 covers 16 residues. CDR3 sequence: CASSLKVWGRSTEAFF. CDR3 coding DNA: TGTGCCAGCAGCTTAAAGGTGTGGGGGCGTAGCACTGAAGCTTTCTTT.

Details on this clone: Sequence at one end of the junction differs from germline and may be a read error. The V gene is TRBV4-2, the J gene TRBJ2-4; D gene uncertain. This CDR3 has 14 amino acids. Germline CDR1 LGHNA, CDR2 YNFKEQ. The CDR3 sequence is CASRQESVVGIQYF. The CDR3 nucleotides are TGTGCCAGCAGACAAGAGTCGGTAGTGGGCATTCAGTACTTC.

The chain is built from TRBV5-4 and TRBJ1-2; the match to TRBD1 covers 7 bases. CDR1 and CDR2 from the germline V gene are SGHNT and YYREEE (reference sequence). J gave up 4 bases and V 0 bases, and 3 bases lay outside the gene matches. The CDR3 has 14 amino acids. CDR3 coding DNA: TGTGCCAGCAGCTTGGCGGGACAGTCCTATGGCTACACCTTC. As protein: CASSLAGQSYGYTF.

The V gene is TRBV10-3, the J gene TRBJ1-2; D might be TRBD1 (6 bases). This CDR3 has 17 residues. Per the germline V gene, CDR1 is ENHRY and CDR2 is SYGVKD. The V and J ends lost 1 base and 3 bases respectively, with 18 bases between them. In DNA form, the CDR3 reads TGTGCCATCAGTGAGTTCCCAAAACAACAGGGATACTATGGCTACACCTTC. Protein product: CAISEFPKQQGYYGYTF.

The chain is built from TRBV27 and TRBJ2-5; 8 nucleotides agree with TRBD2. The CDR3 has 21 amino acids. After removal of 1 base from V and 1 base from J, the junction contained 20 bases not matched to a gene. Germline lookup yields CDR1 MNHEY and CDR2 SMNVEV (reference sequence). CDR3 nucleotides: TGTGCCAGCAGTTTATGGGGTAGACTAGCGAGGGGAGTAGGGGTCCAAGAGACCCAGTACTTC. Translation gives CASSLWGRLARGVGVQETQYF.

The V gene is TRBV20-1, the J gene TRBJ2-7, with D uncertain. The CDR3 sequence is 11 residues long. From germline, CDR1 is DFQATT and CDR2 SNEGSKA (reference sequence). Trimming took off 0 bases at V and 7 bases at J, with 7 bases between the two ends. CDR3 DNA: TGCAGTGCTAGAGACCTTGGGGAGCAGTACTTC. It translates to CSARDLGEQYF.

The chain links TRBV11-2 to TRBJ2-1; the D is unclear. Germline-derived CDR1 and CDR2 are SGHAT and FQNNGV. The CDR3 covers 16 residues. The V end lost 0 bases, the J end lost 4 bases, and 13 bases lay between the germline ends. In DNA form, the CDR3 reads TGTGCCAGCAGCTTAGATCATGGGTCCACATACAATGAGCAGTTCTTC. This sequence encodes CASSLDHGSTYNEQFF.

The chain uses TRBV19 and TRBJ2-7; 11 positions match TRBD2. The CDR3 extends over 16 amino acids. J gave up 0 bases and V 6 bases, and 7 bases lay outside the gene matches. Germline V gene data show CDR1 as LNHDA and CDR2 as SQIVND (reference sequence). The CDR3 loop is CASRTSGSYSSYEQYF. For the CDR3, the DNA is TGTGCCAGTAGAACTAGCGGGAGCTACAGCTCCTACGAGCAGTACTTC.

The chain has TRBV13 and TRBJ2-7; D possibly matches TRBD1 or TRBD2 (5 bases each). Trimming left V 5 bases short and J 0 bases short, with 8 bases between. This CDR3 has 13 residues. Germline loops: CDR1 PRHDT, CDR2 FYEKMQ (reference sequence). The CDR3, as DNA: TGTGCCAGCAGCCCAGGGAGCTCCTACGAGCAGTACTTC. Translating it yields CASSPGSSYEQYF.

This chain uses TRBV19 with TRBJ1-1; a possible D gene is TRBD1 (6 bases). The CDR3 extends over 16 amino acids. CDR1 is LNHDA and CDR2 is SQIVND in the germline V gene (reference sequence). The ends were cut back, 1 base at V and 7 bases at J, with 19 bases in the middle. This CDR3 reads CASSIVKGVNPVEAFF. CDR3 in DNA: TGTGCCAGTAGTATAGTTAAGGGGGTTAATCCCGTTGAAGCTTTCTTT.